The rows below give T cell receptor beta chains drawn from one sample of a study of T cells after yellow fever vaccination. TCRdb itself ran the 5' RACE reads through MiXCR, one entry per CDR3 protein. The table lists approximately 300,000 distinct CDR3 sequences, about 9.5% of them singletons. Sample: PBMCs, taken on the day of the first yellow fever vaccination. These receptors all stem from a man between 18 and 29 years old who received the YFV17D yellow fever vaccine. The CDR3 runs from the conserved cysteine through the conserved F or W. The order of the fields is J gene, V gene, clone size, D gene, CDR3 DNA, CDR3 protein. A D gene is named only where the DNA matches it firmly. Some rows have no size entry. The others give once, few or many, or a class for an expanded clone.

TRBJ2-5,TRBV29-1,many,TRBD2,TGCAGCGTTGAGTCTGCCGGGAGGGGAGAGACCCAGTACTTC,CSVESAGRGETQYF
TRBJ1-5,TRBV7-2,many,NA,TGTGCCAGCAGCTTAGGGGCAGGGAATCGGGGGGATCAGCCCCAGCATTTT,CASSLGAGNRGDQPQHF
TRBJ2-5,TRBV12-3/TRBV12-4,many,NA,TGTGCCAGCATCCCCCCGGGCTCTGGGACCCAGTACTTC,CASIPPGSGTQYF
TRBJ2-3,TRBV5-1,few,NA,TGCGCCAGCAGCTTTAGTGGAGCAGATACGCAGTATTTT,CASSFSGADTQYF
TRBJ2-7,TRBV20-1,NA,NA,TGCAGTGCTAGCCCAGGGGCTCCCGCGTTC,CSASPGAPAF
TRBJ2-1,TRBV11-3,many,TRBD2,TGTGCCAGCAGCCGGGGACTAAACAATGAGCAGTTCTTC,CASSRGLNNEQFF
TRBJ2-7,TRBV7-2,few,NA,TGTGCCAGCAGCTTTTCGGGACTGGACAGCTACGAGCAGTACTTC,CASSFSGLDSYEQYF
TRBJ2-1,TRBV4-2,few,TRBD2,TGTGCCAGCAGCCAAGCAGTGCCTAGCGGGGGGCTGAGCTCCTACAATGAGCAGTTCTTC,CASSQAVPSGGLSSYNEQFF
TRBJ2-1,TRBV9,few,TRBD2,TGTGCCAGCAGCCTTGGACTAGACTTGAGGTACAATGAGCAGTTCTTC,CASSLGLDLRYNEQFF
TRBJ2-5,TRBV3-1,few,NA,TGTGCCAGCAGCCAAGTTTGGGCTAGATCGGAGACCCAGTACTTC,CASSQVWARSETQYF
TRBJ2-3,TRBV5-1,NA,TRBD2,TGCGCCAGCAGTTTAGCGGGGCGGTCTACGCAGTATTTT,CASSLAGRSTQYF
TRBJ1-5,TRBV20-1,NA,NA,TGCAGTGCTAGAGTGGTTGCAGGGGACCAGCCCCAGCATTTT,CSARVVAGDQPQHF
TRBJ2-5,TRBV27,many,TRBD1,TGTGCCAGCAGACCATATTGGGGACAGGACCAAGAGACCCAGTACTTC,CASRPYWGQDQETQYF
TRBJ2-7,TRBV10-3,few,NA,TGTGCCATCAGTGTCGGCAGTTCCTACGAGCAGTACTTC,CAISVGSSYEQYF
TRBJ2-3,TRBV4-1,NA,TRBD2,TGCGCCAGCAGCCAAGCTACTGCGGGGGGGATATCCACAGATACGCAGTATTTT,CASSQATAGGISTDTQYF
TRBJ1-3,TRBV7-2,NA,NA,TGTGCCAGCAGCTCAGGACCGTCGGACACCATATATTTT,CASSSGPSDTIYF
TRBJ1-2,TRBV12-5,few,NA,TGTGCTAGTGGCGGGCCATTCCTCTATGGCTACACCTTC,CASGGPFLYGYTF
TRBJ2-7,TRBV7-7,few,NA,TGTGCCAGCAGCTTAGGGACAAAAGGAAACGAGCAGTACTTC,CASSLGTKGNEQYF
TRBJ2-1,TRBV7-3,few,TRBD2,TGTGCCAGCAGCTTAAAAGGCGGGGGGGCCTATGACAATGAGCAGTTCTTC,CASSLKGGGAYDNEQFF
TRBJ2-3,TRBV2,NA,TRBD1,TGTGCCAGCAGTGGGCAGGGGGTTTCAGATACGCAGTATTTT,CASSGQGVSDTQYF
TRBJ2-5,TRBV6-1,NA,TRBD1,TGTGCCAGCAGTGAACCGCCCCGTGGGACAGGGCGTGGTGAGACCCAGTACTTC,CASSEPPRGTGRGETQYF
TRBJ1-6,TRBV5-1,few,TRBD1,TGCGCCAGCAGTCGGGACAGGTTGGATTCACCCCTCCACTTT,CASSRDRLDSPLHF
TRBJ1-6,TRBV5-1,NA,NA,TGCGCCAGCATTCAGGGCAGGGTGAGGTCACCCCTCCACTTT,CASIQGRVRSPLHF
TRBJ2-5,TRBV5-5,NA,NA,TGTGCCAGCAGGATGGGGGGGGCAGGGGAGACCCAGTACTTC,CASRMGGAGETQYF